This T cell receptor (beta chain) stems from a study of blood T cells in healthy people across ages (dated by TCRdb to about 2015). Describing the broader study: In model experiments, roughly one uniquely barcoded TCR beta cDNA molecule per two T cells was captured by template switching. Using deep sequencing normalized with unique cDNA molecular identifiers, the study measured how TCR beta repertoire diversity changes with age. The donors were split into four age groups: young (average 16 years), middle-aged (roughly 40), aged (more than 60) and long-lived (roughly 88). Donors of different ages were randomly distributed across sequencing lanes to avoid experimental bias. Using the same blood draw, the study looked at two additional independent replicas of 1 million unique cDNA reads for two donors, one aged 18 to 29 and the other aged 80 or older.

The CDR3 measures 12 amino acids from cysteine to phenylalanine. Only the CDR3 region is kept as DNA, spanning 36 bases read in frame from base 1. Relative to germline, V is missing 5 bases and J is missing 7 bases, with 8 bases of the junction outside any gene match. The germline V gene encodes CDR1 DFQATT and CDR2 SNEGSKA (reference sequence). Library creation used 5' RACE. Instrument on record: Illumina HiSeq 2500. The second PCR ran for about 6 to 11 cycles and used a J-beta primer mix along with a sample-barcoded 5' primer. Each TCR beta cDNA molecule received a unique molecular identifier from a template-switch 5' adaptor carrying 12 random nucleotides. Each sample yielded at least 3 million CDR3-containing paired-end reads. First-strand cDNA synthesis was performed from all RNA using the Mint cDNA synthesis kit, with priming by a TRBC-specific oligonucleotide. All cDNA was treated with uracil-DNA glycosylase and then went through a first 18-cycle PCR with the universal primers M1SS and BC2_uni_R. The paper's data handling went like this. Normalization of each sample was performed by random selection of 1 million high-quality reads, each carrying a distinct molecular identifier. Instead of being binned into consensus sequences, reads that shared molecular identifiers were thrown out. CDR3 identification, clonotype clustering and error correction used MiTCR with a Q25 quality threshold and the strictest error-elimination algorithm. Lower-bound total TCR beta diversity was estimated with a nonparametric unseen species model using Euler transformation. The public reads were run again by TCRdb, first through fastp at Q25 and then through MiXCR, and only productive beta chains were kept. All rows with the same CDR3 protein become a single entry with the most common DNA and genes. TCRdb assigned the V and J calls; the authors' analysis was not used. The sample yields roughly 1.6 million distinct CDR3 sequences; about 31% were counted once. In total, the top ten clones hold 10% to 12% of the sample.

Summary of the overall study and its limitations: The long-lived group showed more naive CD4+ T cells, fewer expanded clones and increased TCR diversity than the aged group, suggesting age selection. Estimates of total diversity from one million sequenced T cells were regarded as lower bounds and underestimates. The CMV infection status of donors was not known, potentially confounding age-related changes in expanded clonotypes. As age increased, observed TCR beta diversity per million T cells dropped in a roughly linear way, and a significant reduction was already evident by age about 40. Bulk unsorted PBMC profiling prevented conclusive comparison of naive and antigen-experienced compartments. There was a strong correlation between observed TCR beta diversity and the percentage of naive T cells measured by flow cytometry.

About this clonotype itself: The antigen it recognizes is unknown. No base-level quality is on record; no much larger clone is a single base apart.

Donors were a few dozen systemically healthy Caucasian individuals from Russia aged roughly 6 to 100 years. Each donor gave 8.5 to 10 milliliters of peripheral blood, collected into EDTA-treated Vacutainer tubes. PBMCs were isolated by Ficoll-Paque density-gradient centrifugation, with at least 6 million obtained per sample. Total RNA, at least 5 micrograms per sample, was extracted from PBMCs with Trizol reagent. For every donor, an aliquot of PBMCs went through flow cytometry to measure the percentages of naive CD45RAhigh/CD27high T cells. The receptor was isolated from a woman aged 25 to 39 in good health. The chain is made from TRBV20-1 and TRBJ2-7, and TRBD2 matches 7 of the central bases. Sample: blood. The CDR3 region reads CSAEGLHNEQYF. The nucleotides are TGCAGTGCTGAGGGACTACACAATGAGCAGTACTTC.